The 24 T cell receptor beta chains below come from one sample, sequenced in a study of T cells in Graves' hyperthyroidism and ophthalmopathy. Amplification of TCR beta CDR3 regions was performed using RNA transcripts as template. HTBI primers were employed in a first-round RT-PCR of the TCR CDR3. TCRdb fed the multiplex PCR reads into MiXCR, producing one record per CDR3 protein. Of around 350,000 distinct CDR3 sequences in the sample, about a fifth were seen once. The sample taken for sequencing was blood. These TCRs come from a woman aged 18 to 35 with Graves' hyperthyroidism.

This clonotype was detected only a few times. This chain joins TRBV5-1 and TRBJ2-7; 12 bases map to TRBD2. The V gene end was trimmed by 4 bases and the J gene end by 3 bases; junction bases not matched to a gene: 8. This CDR3 has 16 amino acids. Germline V gene lookup returns CDR1 SGHRS and CDR2 YFSETQ. This CDR3 is CASSPTLAGGIYEQYF. The CDR3 nucleotides read TGCGCCAGCAGCCCTACACTAGCGGGGGGCATCTACGAGCAGTACTTC.

This clonotype was recorded at least ten times. The chain uses TRBV12-5 and TRBJ1-5; D uncertain. The germline gives CDR1 LGHNT, CDR2 FRNRAP. The V end was cut by 3 bases, the J end by 4 bases, with 10 bases between. The CDR3 consists of 14 residues. DNA for the CDR3: TGTGCTAGTGGTTTCGGCCCGGGGAATCAGCCCCAGCATTTT. Protein sequence: CASGFGPGNQPQHF.

This clonotype has ten or more counts. The J gene is TRBJ2-6, the V gene TRBV5-1; D uncertain. Deletions cut 0 bases from V and 0 bases from J, with 10 bases between. Germline values: CDR1 SGHRS, CDR2 YFSETQ. The CDR3 runs to 17 residues. CDR3 sequence: CASSLAGFSSGANVLTF. CDR3 nucleotide sequence: TGCGCCAGCAGCTTGGCCGGGTTTAGCTCTGGGGCCAACGTCCTGACTTTC.

This clonotype was seen ten or more times. The V and J genes are TRBV30 and TRBJ2-5; 9 nucleotides agree with TRBD2. The CDR3 loop spans 13 amino acids. J was trimmed by 2 bases and V by 6 bases; bases with no gene match: 4. Germline-derived CDR1 and CDR2 are GTSNPN and SVGIG (reference sequence). The CDR3 spells CACQRGAQETQYF. Here the CDR3 DNA reads TGTGCCTGCCAGCGGGGGGCTCAAGAGACCCAGTACTTC.

This clonotype has ten or more counts. V is TRBV5-1 and J is TRBJ1-3, with D maybe TRBD1 (5 bases). This CDR3 region has 15 residues. Per the germline V gene, CDR1 is SGHRS and CDR2 is YFSETQ. V lost 4 bases and J lost 0, with 11 bases in between. The CDR3 spells CASSPGDFSGNTIYF. The CDR3 bases are TGCGCCAGCAGCCCCGGGGACTTCTCTGGAAACACCATATATTTT. The whole variable domain, remainder taken from reference TRBV5-1 and TRBJ1-3, is KAGVTQTPRYLIKTRGQQVTLSCSPISGHRSVSWYQQTPGQGLQFLFEYFSETQRNKGNFPGRFSGRQFSNSRSEMNVSTLELGDSALYLCASSPGDFSGNTIYFGEGSWLTVV.

Only a few counts were recorded for this clonotype. The V call is TRBV6-5, the J call TRBJ2-6; weak D call: TRBD1 (5 bases). Germline CDR1 and CDR2: MNHEY and SVGAGI. V gave up 4 bases and J gave up 1 base, with 11 bases separating them. The CDR3 totals 16 residues. CDR3 region: CASSSDRGSGANVLTF. The CDR3 DNA reads TGTGCCAGCAGTTCCGATAGGGGTTCTGGGGCCAACGTCCTGACTTTC.

The J gene is TRBJ1-2, the V gene TRBV12-3 or TRBV12-4, with TRBD1 identical over 8 bases. CDR3 length: 13 amino acids. V lost 4 bases and J lost 7; bases outside the gene matches: 5. Here the CDR3 DNA reads TGTGCCAGCAGTTGGCAGGGGGCGGTTGGCTACACCTTC. Translated, it gives CASSWQGAVGYTF.

Many counts were recorded for this clonotype. The chain recombines TRBV6-1 with TRBJ2-5, with D possibly matching TRBD2 (6 bases). The CDR3 runs 17 residues. Germline-derived CDR1 and CDR2 are MNHNS and SASEGT. V gave up 6 bases and J gave up 5 bases, with 25 bases separating them. As DNA, the CDR3 is TGTGCCAGCAGCCCTTTCCTAAGGGCTCAGGAGGGTGAGACCCAGTACTTC. Amino acids: CASSPFLRAQEGETQYF.

As concerns this clonotype: A much larger clone differs by one base, so this may be a read error. This CDR3 reads CASSGARADNTGAFF. Written as DNA, the CDR3 is TGTGCCAGCAGTGGGGCCCGTGCGGATAACACTGGAGCTTTCTTT. V is TRBV2 and J is TRBJ1-1; no reliable D call. From germline, CDR1 is SNHLY and CDR2 FYNNEI. The CDR3 sequence is 15 residues long.

In regard to this clonotype: A single base separates this from a much larger clone, so it may be a read error. Without the conserved terminal phenylalanine or tryptophan, this CDR3 likely stems from a read error. The chain joins TRBV29-1 to TRBJ1-2, with D perhaps matching TRBD1 (5 bases). V was shortened by 5 bases and J by 3 bases, with 10 bases between the two germline ends. CDR1 is SQVTM and CDR2 is ANQGSEA in the germline V gene. The CDR3 is made up of 12 amino acids. The CDR3 region has the DNA TGCAGCGTTTTCAGGGAGGACTATGGCTACACCGTC. Translation: CSVFREDYGYTV.

The chain combines TRBV12-3 or TRBV12-4 with TRBJ2-7, with TRBD1 matching 9 bases. V dropped 8 bases and J dropped 5; count of bases not matched to a gene: 16. The CDR3 is 16 amino acids. CDR3 in DNA: TGTGCCAGCGGATCCATTTTCGGGACAGGGACCCACGAGCAGTACTTC. Protein product: CASGSIFGTGTHEQYF.

This clonotype showed up just a few times. The chain couples TRBV12-3 or TRBV12-4 to TRBJ2-4; D is perhaps TRBD1 (5 bases). This CDR3 region has 14 residues. The V and J ends lost 7 bases and 4 bases respectively, with 14 bases between them. CDR3 region: CASNQGGGKNIQYF. The CDR3 region has the DNA TGTGCCAGCAACCAGGGCGGTGGGAAAAACATTCAGTACTTC.

This clonotype was counted only a few times. Possible read error: a much larger clone is one base away. The chain carries TRBV6-1 and TRBJ1-5; no clear D. This CDR3 comprises 12 residues. Germline V gene data show CDR1 as MNHNS and CDR2 as SASEGT. The CDR3 DNA reads as TGTGCCAGCGTCGAGGGAAAACAGCCCCGGCATTTT. Its translation: CASVEGKQPRHF.

This clonotype was seen a handful of times. The genes are TRBV15 and TRBJ2-2; TRBD1 is a possible D gene (6 bases). CDR3 length equals 16 residues. CDR1 is LNHNV, CDR2 YYDKDF, per germline (reference sequence). V lost 1 base to trimming and J lost 6 bases, with 15 bases between them. The CDR3, as DNA: TGTGCCACCAGCAGAGGGACAGAGCCTCGGGCCGGGGAGCTGTTTTTT. Amino acids: CATSRGTEPRAGELFF. Variable domain in full (rest from reference TRBV15 and TRBJ2-2): DAMVIQNPRYQVTQFGKPVTLSCSQTLNHNVMYWYQQKSSQAPKLLFHYYDKDFNNEADTPDNFQSRRPNTSFCFLDIRSPGLGDTAMYLCATSRGTEPRAGELFFGEGSRLTVL.

The rearrangement links TRBV20-1 to TRBJ1-1; D is unresolved. Germline CDR1 reads DFQATT; CDR2 reads SNEGSKA (reference sequence). CDR3 length: 12 amino acids. V lost 6 bases to trimming and J lost 5 bases, with 13 bases between them. The CDR3 loop is CSAASGWTEAFF. The DNA for the CDR3 is TGCAGTGCCGCAAGTGGTTGGACTGAAGCTTTCTTT.

The sample holds many counts of this clonotype. The chain links TRBV30 to TRBJ1-2; possibly TRBD1 for D (5 bases). This CDR3 is built from 10 residues. Trimming took 7 bases from V and 4 from J, leaving 7 bases between them. In germline, CDR1 is GTSNPN, CDR2 SVGIG (reference sequence). As DNA, the CDR3 is TGTGCCTCGAGGGGCTATGGCTACACCTTC. Translation gives CASRGYGYTF.

Note on this clonotype: A much larger clone is a single base away; this may be a read error. The gene calls are TRBV12-3 or TRBV12-4 and TRBJ1-1; TRBD1 might be the D (5 bases). The CDR3 runs to 13 residues. The DNA of the CDR3 is TGTGCCAGCAGTGCGGGGAGGGGCGCTGAAGCTTGCTTT. Residues: CASSAGRGAEACF.

This clonotype was counted at least ten times. This chain links TRBV6-5 with TRBJ1-2, with 8 bases that match TRBD1. The CDR3 extends over 13 amino acids. The germline V gene encodes CDR1 MNHEY and CDR2 SVGAGI. The V segment lost 7 bases and the J segment 8 bases; nucleotides outside the gene matches: 9. The CDR3 spells CASTEQGARGYTF. CDR3 nucleotides: TGTGCCAGCACCGAGCAGGGGGCAAGGGGCTACACCTTC.

This clonotype was seen ten or more times. V usage is TRBV29-1 and J usage is TRBJ1-5; the match to TRBD1 covers 9 bases. CDR1 is SQVTM and CDR2 is ANQGSEA in the germline V gene. Losses at the gene ends were 4 bases for V and 3 bases for J; bases not matched to a gene: 4. CDR3 length: 14 amino acids. The DNA of the CDR3 is TGCAGCGTTGCCGGGGACAGGGACAATCAGCCCCAGCATTTT. Its protein product is CSVAGDRDNQPQHF.

This clonotype was seen repeatedly, ten times or more. The chain uses TRBV6-2 or TRBV6-3 and TRBJ2-2; perhaps TRBD2 as D (5 bases). Germline V gene lookup returns CDR1 MNHEY and CDR2 SVGEGT. The CDR3 runs to 16 residues. The CDR3 loop is CVTHNPLATNTGELFF. The CDR3 nucleotides are TGTGTTACACACAACCCTCTAGCTACGAACACCGGGGAGCTGTTTTTT.

There are many counts of this clonotype. The chain joins TRBV11-2 to TRBJ2-5; 14 nucleotides align to TRBD2. V trimming: 5 bases; J trimming: 1 base; junction bases outside the gene matches: 3. The CDR3 runs 16 residues. Germline assignment: CDR1 SGHAT and CDR2 FQNNGV. The CDR3 sequence is CASSKGLAGVQETQYF. In DNA, the CDR3 is TGTGCCAGCAGCAAGGGACTAGCGGGGGTCCAAGAGACCCAGTACTTC.

The table lists this clonotype with many counts. V is TRBV7-2 and J is TRBJ2-5, with 11 bases that match TRBD1. There are 14 residues in the CDR3. The germline gives CDR1 SGHTA, CDR2 FQGNSA. The junction had 4 bases not matched to a gene; V was cut back by 0 bases and J by 10 bases. The CDR3 reads CASSLAWTGGDQYF. For the CDR3, the DNA is TGTGCCAGCAGCTTAGCGTGGACAGGGGGCGACCAGTACTTC. The full variable domain, its missing parts supplied by reference TRBV7-2 and TRBJ2-5, is GAGVSQSPSNKVTEKGKDVELRCDPISGHTALYWYRQSLGQGLEFLIYFQGNSAPDKSGLPSDRFSAERTGGSVSTLTIQRTQQEDSAVYLCASSLAWTGGDQYFGPGTRLLVL.

V gene TRBV30 combines with J gene TRBJ2-5, with 7 bases identical to TRBD1. V gave up 1 base and J gave up 5 bases; unmatched junction bases: 4. The germline CDR1 and CDR2 sequences are GTSNPN and SVGIG (reference sequence). The CDR3 runs to 13 residues. The CDR3 sequence: CAWSDRGGETQYF. The DNA of the CDR3 is TGTGCCTGGAGTGACAGGGGCGGGGAGACCCAGTACTTC.

This clonotype was counted ten times or more. The chain uses TRBV5-5 and TRBJ2-5; D is possibly TRBD1 (6 bases). The CDR3 has 14 amino acids. Trimming took 4 bases from V and 7 from J, leaving 17 bases between them. Germline lookup yields CDR1 SGHKS and CDR2 YYEKEE (reference sequence). CDR3 nucleotides: TGTGCCAGCAGCGTGGGGTACAGGGATGGGACCCAGTACTTC. Protein: CASSVGYRDGTQYF.